This T cell receptor (beta chain) originates from a study of blood T cell repertoires in COVID-19. The CDR3 has 14 residues. V lost 1 base, J lost 4 bases, and 12 bases lay in between. The germline V gene has CDR1 GTSNPN and CDR2 SVGIG (reference sequence). Libraries were prepared by immunoSEQ multiplex PCR; TCRdb keeps only in-frame clonotypes and omits some of them. The top ten clones hold approximately 5% of a sample with about 300,000 clones, 87% of them seen once. This chain links TRBV30 with TRBJ2-3; the D gene is possibly TRBD1 (5 bases). The sequencing input was PBMCs or T cells enriched from blood (not recorded which). The TCR was taken from a woman aged 25 to 39 who had recovered from COVID-19. CDR3 sequence reads: CAWSAGNTADTQYF. The CDR3 region has the DNA TGTGCCTGGAGTGCAGGGAATACGGCAGATACGCAGTATTTT.